Shown below are 25 T cell receptor beta chains from a single sample sequenced in a study of T cell clonotyping in hematopoietic cell transplantation (dated by TCRdb to about 2021). The library came from the immunoSEQ multiplex PCR assay. TCRdb retrieved this table from immuneACCESS and kept in-frame rearrangements only. Not all clones are present; in checked studies, unresolved V genes account for under half, and no reason is known for the remainder. The sample table contains several thousand clones; only one count was recorded for 87% of them. Of the sample, 5.5% is held by the ten largest clones. The time point label corresponds to: 100 days after allo-HCT. Sequenced material: PBMCs, taken 100 days after allogeneic stem cell transplant. These TCRs come from a male patient aged 45-59 years who had an allogeneic stem cell transplant from a related donor, so the T cells may come from the graft donor. Some clones in this sample may be carry-over from other donors' samples.

This chain's CDR3 is CAISGEGQGAWYEQYF. The CDR3 region has the DNA TGTGCCATCAGTGGGGAGGGACAGGGGGCTTGGTACGAGCAGTACTTC. The J gene is TRBJ2-7, the V gene TRBV10-3; TRBD1 agrees at 12 bases. The trim removed 4 bases at V and 4 bases at J, leaving 8 bases unmatched. This CDR3 comprises 16 residues. Germline CDR1 ENHRY, CDR2 SYGVKD.

The V call is TRBV5-1, the J call TRBJ2-7; D gene ambiguous. The CDR3 extends over 11 amino acids. Germline values: CDR1 SGHRS, CDR2 YFSETQ. V shed 6 bases and J shed 5 bases, with 9 bases lying between them. The CDR3 spells CASNSFDEQYF. The CDR3 DNA reads TGCGCCAGCAACAGCTTTGACGAGCAGTACTTC.

Worth noting for this clone: Its ends do not fully match the called genes, so a read error is possible. The CDR3 DNA sequence: TGTGCCACTGAACCGGGACAGGGGTATGGGGCCAACGCCCTGACTTTC. Its translation: CATEPGQGYGANALTF. The rearrangement links TRBV19 to TRBJ2-6; 10 nucleotides align to TRBD1. The germline V gene has CDR1 LNHDA and CDR2 SQIVND (reference sequence). The CDR3 is 16 amino acids.

The chain combines TRBV4-1 with TRBJ2-5; D unresolved. Trimming took 1 base from V and 3 from J, leaving 6 bases between them. The CDR3 has 13 amino acids. Germline values: CDR1 MGHRA, CDR2 YSYEKL. The CDR3 sequence: CASSQGEKETQYF. Here the CDR3 DNA reads TGCGCCAGCAGCCAAGGAGAGAAAGAGACCCAGTACTTC.

The chain has TRBV9 and TRBJ2-2, with a possible D match to TRBD2 (5 bases). In germline, CDR1 is SGDLS, CDR2 YYNGEE. Trimming removed 7 bases from V and 7 bases from J, with 11 bases in between. The CDR3 length is 12 residues. As DNA, the CDR3 is TGTGCCAGCGGGCCGGGGAGCGGGGAGCTGTTTTTT. It codes for CASGPGSGELFF.

V usage is TRBV2 and J usage is TRBJ1-4; D unclear. Trimming pared 5 bases from V and 7 bases from J, leaving 14 bases between. Per germline, CDR1 SNHLY and CDR2 FYNNEI. The CDR3 runs 14 residues. The CDR3 bases are TGTGCCAGCAGTTGGGCCCTCGGCCGTGAAAAACTGTTTTTT. Its protein product is CASSWALGREKLFF. Supplemented by reference TRBV2 and TRBJ1-4, the full variable domain reads EPEVTQTPSHQVTQMGQEVILRCVPISNHLYFYWYRQILGQKVEFLVSFYNNEISEKSEIFDDQFSVERPDGSNFTLKIRSTKLEDSAMYFCASSWALGREKLFFGSGTQLSVL.

The V gene is TRBV11-3, the J gene TRBJ2-5; D is unclear. Germline-derived CDR1 and CDR2 are SGHNT and YENEEA. The V and J ends lost 5 bases and 9 bases respectively, with 19 bases between them. The CDR3 spans 14 residues. CDR3 DNA: TGTGCCAGCAGCCCACCGGGCTCCTTATACCCCCAGTACTTC. Protein sequence: CASSPPGSLYPQYF.

The CDR3 DNA follows: TGTGCCACCAGCAGAGTCCTGGGCGGTGGGGACACAGATACGCAGTATTTT. As protein: CATSRVLGGGDTDTQYF. The V gene is TRBV15, the J gene TRBJ2-3; D unresolved. The length of the CDR3 is 17 residues. CDR1 and CDR2 from the germline V gene are LNHNV and YYDKDF (reference sequence). V was clipped by 1 base and J by 2 bases, with 16 bases between them.

The chain uses TRBV29-1 and TRBJ1-4; 10 positions match TRBD1. CDR3 size: 14 residues. The germline gives CDR1 SQVTM, CDR2 ANQGSEA. V gave up 5 bases and J gave up 7 bases; unmatched junction bases: 7. The CDR3 DNA reads TGCAGCGTTTGGGGGGGACAGGGGAGTGAAAAACTGTTTTTT. Translation gives CSVWGGQGSEKLFF.

This clone has a single count. The J gene is TRBJ1-1, the V gene TRBV27, with unresolved D. The V gene lost 5 bases and the J gene lost 4 bases, with 14 bases spanning the gap. CDR1 and CDR2 (germline): MNHEY, SMNVEV (reference sequence). The CDR3 consists of 14 residues. The CDR3 here is CASSPRTVPTEAFF. Written as DNA, the CDR3 is TGTGCCAGCAGTCCCCGCACGGTCCCCACTGAAGCTTTCTTT.

The chain links TRBV6-5 to TRBJ2-1; either TRBD1 or TRBD2 may fit D (5 bases each). The ends were cut back, 2 bases at V and 7 bases at J, with 12 bases in the middle. The CDR3 runs 14 residues. Germline CDR1 is MNHEY and CDR2 is SVGAGI. The CDR3 nucleotides are TGTGCCAGCAGTTACGGGGGACCAACAAATGAGCAGTTCTTC. It is translated as CASSYGGPTNEQFF.

The chain carries TRBV19 and TRBJ2-4; maybe TRBD1 (6 bases). Germline-derived CDR1 and CDR2 are LNHDA and SQIVND (reference sequence). This CDR3 is 17 amino acids long. Trimming cost V 7 bases and J 0 bases, with 19 bases left between them. As DNA, the CDR3 is TGTGCCAGTACAGGGGCAGCGAAAGGGGTAGCCAAAAACATTCAGTACTTC. Encoded protein: CASTGAAKGVAKNIQYF. Combining the CDR3 with reference TRBV19 and TRBJ2-4 gives the whole variable domain DGGITQSPKYLFRKEGQNVTLSCEQNLNHDAMYWYRQDPGQGLRLIYYSQIVNDFQKGDIAEGYSVSREKKESFPLTVTSAQKNPTAFYLCASTGAAKGVAKNIQYFGAGTRLSVL.

The rearrangement joins TRBV6-5 to TRBJ1-5; 8 positions agree with TRBD1. CDR3 length: 15 amino acids. CDR1 and CDR2 from the germline V gene are MNHEY and SVGAGI. Losses at the gene ends were 7 bases for V and 2 bases for J; bases not matched to a gene: 7. CDR3 nucleotides: TGTGCCAGCATGAGGACAGGGACGCGCAATCAGCCCCAGCATTTT. Amino acids: CASMRTGTRNQPQHF.

The gene calls are TRBV7-2 and TRBJ2-1; 8 nucleotides agree with TRBD2. The CDR3 contains 13 residues. Germline assignment: CDR1 SGHTA and CDR2 FQGNSA. The junction had 3 bases not matched to a gene; V was cut back by 3 bases and J by 8 bases. CDR3 sequence: CASSFAGGYEQFF. The CDR3 DNA reads TGTGCCAGCAGCTTCGCGGGAGGCTATGAGCAGTTCTTC.

This chain joins TRBV4-3 and TRBJ1-1; D not resolved. CDR3 length equals 14 residues. The V end lost 1 base, the J end lost 1 base, and 7 bases lay between the germline ends. CDR1 and CDR2 (germline): LGHNA, YSLEER. CDR3 sequence (DNA): TGCGCCAGCAGCCAAGGGGATCAGAACACTGAAGCTTTCTTT. It yields the protein CASSQGDQNTEAFF.

This chain connects TRBV27 to TRBJ2-5; D is perhaps TRBD2 (5 bases). CDR1 and CDR2 (germline): MNHEY, SMNVEV (reference sequence). This CDR3 has 10 amino acids. The V end lost 8 bases, the J end lost 7 bases, and 8 bases lay between the germline ends. For the CDR3, the DNA is TGTGCCAGCGGAGGCCCGACCCAGTACTTC. Encoded protein: CASGGPTQYF.

The CDR3 bases are TGTGCCAGCAGTTCTCAGGGTATGTTGCAGCCCCAGCATTTT. As protein: CASSSQGMLQPQHF. The chain combines TRBV28 with TRBJ1-5; D is possibly TRBD1 (5 bases). Trimming cost V 4 bases and J 7 bases, with 14 bases left between them. This CDR3 spans 14 amino acids. Per the germline V gene, CDR1 is MDHEN and CDR2 is SYDVKM.

The genes are TRBV19 and TRBJ2-5; 9 bases are a match to TRBD1. The V gene end was trimmed by 4 bases and the J gene end by 10 bases; junction bases not matched to a gene: 10. Germline values: CDR1 LNHDA, CDR2 SQIVND (reference sequence). The CDR3 length is 14 residues. The CDR3 protein is CASSTQSGGQGQYF. The DNA for the CDR3 is TGTGCCAGTAGTACTCAATCAGGGGGACAGGGCCAGTACTTC.

DNA for the CDR3: TGTGCCTCCCGGGACAGGGCCTATGGCTACACCTTC. As protein: CASRDRAYGYTF. The genes are TRBV30 and TRBJ1-2; 9 nucleotides align to TRBD1. Germline values: CDR1 GTSNPN, CDR2 SVGIG (reference sequence). Trimming cost V 7 bases and J 4 bases; bases outside gene matches: 4. CDR3 length: 12 residues.

This sequence joins TRBV2 and TRBJ1-4, with D hard to call. Germline lookup yields CDR1 SNHLY and CDR2 FYNNEI. The CDR3 is made up of 12 amino acids. Deletions cut 4 bases from V and 7 bases from J, with 7 bases between. The CDR3 here is CASSARSEKLFF. In DNA form, the CDR3 reads TGTGCCAGCAGTGCCCGGAGTGAAAAACTGTTTTTT.

The chain links TRBV21-1 to TRBJ2-3; the table names TRBD1, a call not compared with the DNA. TRBV21-1 is classified as a pseudogene. This CDR3 spans 15 amino acids. The chain's CDR3 is CASSKSNSRTDTQYF. The CDR3 DNA reads TGTGCCAGCAGCAAATCCAACAGTCGCACAGATACGCAGTATTTT.

V and J are TRBV4-2 and TRBJ2-7; 8 positions match TRBD2. CDR1 LGHNA and CDR2 YNFKEQ come from the germline V gene. Trimming took 2 bases from V and 2 from J; bases not matched to a gene: 5. CDR3 length equals 15 residues. CDR3 loop: CASSQSAGDTYEQYF. The CDR3 bases are TGTGCCAGCAGCCAATCAGCGGGGGATACCTACGAGCAGTACTTC.

The chain has TRBV7-2 and TRBJ1-6; D may be TRBD1 (5 bases). Trimming left V 1 base short and J 7 bases short, with 14 bases between. The CDR3 contains 16 residues. Germline CDR1 and CDR2: SGHTA and FQGNSA. DNA of the CDR3: TGTGCCAGCAGCTTAGTGCTTCAGGGCGGGAATTCACCCCTCCACTTT. Residues: CASSLVLQGGNSPLHF.

This clone was counted a single time. This sequence joins TRBV6-6 and TRBJ1-2; D is possibly TRBD1 (5 bases). The CDR3 spans 13 residues. Per germline, CDR1 MNHNY and CDR2 SVGAGI (reference sequence). V dropped 5 bases and J dropped 0 bases, with 7 bases sitting between them. The CDR3 sequence is CASSQTANYGYTF. The CDR3 region has the DNA TGTGCCAGCAGTCAGACAGCTAACTATGGCTACACCTTC.

The chain uses TRBV6-5 and TRBJ2-7; D tentatively fits TRBD1 or TRBD2 (5 bases each). Trimming stripped 10 bases from V and 5 bases from J, with 12 bases between. Germline V CDR1 and CDR2: MNHEY, SVGAGI. The CDR3 extends over 11 amino acids. The CDR3 nucleotides are TGTGCCACCGCGAGGGGCCACGAGCAGTACTTC. Its translation is CATARGHEQYF.